The 18 T cell receptor beta chains in this list originate from one sample, sequenced in a study of OX40 agonist ivuxolimab in advanced cancers. The table came from immunoSEQ multiplex PCR; TCRdb's copy has only in-frame clones and leaves some out. Here the sample spans roughly 40,000 clones, 90% to 95% being singletons. The sequenced sample was CD4+ or CD8+ T cells sorted from blood, obtained in a trial of the OX40 agonist ivuxolimab. The receptors were gathered from an adult with an advanced solid tumor such as melanoma, head and neck, liver or kidney cancer.

The chain couples TRBV5-6 to TRBJ1-2; 9 positions agree with TRBD1. V was clipped by 3 bases and J by 4 bases; unmatched bases: 13. The germline V gene encodes CDR1 SGHDT and CDR2 YYEEEE. The CDR3 covers 17 residues. The CDR3 DNA reads as TGTGCCAGCAGCTGGGACTCCGGACAGGGGAGTAGCTATGGCTACACCTTC. Translated: CASSWDSGQGSSYGYTF.

This clone was seen a single time. The genes are TRBV6-5 and TRBJ2-1; 7 bases are shared with TRBD1. The CDR3 extends over 12 amino acids. Germline trimming cut 4 bases from V and 15 bases from J; bases unmatched to any gene: 9. The germline V gene has CDR1 MNHEY and CDR2 SVGAGI. The CDR3 here is CASSFSGGLGFF. CDR3 coding DNA: TGTGCCAGCAGTTTCTCAGGGGGTCTCGGGTTCTTC.

By share, this clone ranks as medium-sized. The chain combines TRBV27 with TRBJ2-3; TRBD2 aligns across 12 bases. The V segment lost 2 bases and the J segment 0 bases; nucleotides outside the gene matches: 0. The CDR3 totals 16 residues. The germline V gene has CDR1 MNHEY and CDR2 SMNVEV (reference sequence). The CDR3 loop is CASSLGTSGSTDTQYF. The CDR3 DNA reads TGTGCCAGCAGTTTAGGGACTAGCGGGAGCACAGATACGCAGTATTTT.

V is TRBV27 and J is TRBJ2-7, with TRBD1 matching over 10 bases. Per germline, CDR1 MNHEY and CDR2 SMNVEV (reference sequence). The CDR3 sequence is 14 residues long. With V trimmed by 2 bases and J by 4 bases, 2 bases remained unmatched. The CDR3 reads CASSLRDRGYEQYF. Here the CDR3 DNA reads TGTGCCAGCAGTTTAAGGGACAGGGGTTACGAGCAGTACTTC.

The J gene is TRBJ2-1, the V gene TRBV7-2; D is unclear. Germline CDR1 SGHTA, CDR2 FQGNSA. Trimming took off 8 bases at V and 5 bases at J, with 13 bases between the two ends. The CDR3 runs to 13 residues. For the CDR3, the DNA is TGTGCCAGCGGAACCCCGCCGGACAATGAGCAGTTCTTC. Translation gives CASGTPPDNEQFF.

The gene calls are TRBV19 and TRBJ2-7; 7 bases fit TRBD2. Unmatched junction bases numbered 10, after V lost 3 bases and J lost 5 bases. The CDR3 length is 15 residues. From germline, CDR1 is LNHDA and CDR2 SQIVND (reference sequence). CDR3: CASSIGREAPNEQYF. The CDR3 DNA sequence: TGTGCCAGTAGTATTGGTCGGGAGGCCCCCAACGAGCAGTACTTC.

The rearrangement links TRBV28 to TRBJ2-5; D might be TRBD1 or TRBD2, each matching 5 bases. The V end lost 5 bases, the J end lost 4 bases, and 14 bases lay between the germline ends. CDR1 and CDR2 from the germline V gene are MDHEN and SYDVKM. This CDR3 has 14 residues. In nucleotides, the CDR3 is TGTGCCAGCAGTACCGGGACGAGAGCAGAGACCCAGTACTTC. Encoded protein: CASSTGTRAETQYF.

The chain links TRBV27 to TRBJ1-1; perhaps TRBD1 as D (6 bases). V lost 6 bases, J lost 0 bases, and 20 bases lay in between. Per germline, CDR1 MNHEY and CDR2 SMNVEV (reference sequence). This CDR3 has 17 residues. CDR3 region: CASSQGTSRRLNTEAFF. Here the CDR3 DNA reads TGTGCCAGCAGCCAAGGGACATCGAGGCGATTGAACACTGAAGCTTTCTTT.

V gene TRBV30 combines with J gene TRBJ2-2; the D is unclear. This CDR3 is 15 amino acids long. Germline V gives CDR1 GTSNPN, CDR2 SVGIG (reference sequence). The V end was cut by 0 bases, the J end by 2 bases, with 10 bases between. CDR3 sequence reads: CAWSVLGPNTGELFF. In DNA, the CDR3 is TGTGCCTGGAGTGTTCTTGGCCCTAACACCGGGGAGCTGTTTTTT.

This chain connects TRBV5-5 to TRBJ1-2; TRBD1 agrees at 12 bases. Germline lookup yields CDR1 SGHKS and CDR2 YYEKEE (reference sequence). This CDR3 spans 18 amino acids. The junction had 17 bases not matched to a gene; V was cut back by 5 bases and J by 6 bases. The CDR3 here is CASRPYPGQGAFKDGYTF. CDR3 sequence (DNA): TGTGCCAGCAGGCCCTATCCGGGACAGGGGGCATTTAAGGATGGCTACACCTTC.

The V gene is TRBV4-2, the J gene TRBJ2-1, with 7 bases lining up with TRBD2. This CDR3 has 15 residues. CDR1 is LGHNA and CDR2 is YNFKEQ in the germline V gene. Trimming took 3 bases from V and 9 from J; bases not matched to a gene: 11. The CDR3 protein is CASSHEAGSYVEQFF. In DNA, the CDR3 is TGTGCCAGCAGCCATGAAGCGGGGAGTTATGTTGAGCAGTTCTTC.

V usage is TRBV29-1 and J usage is TRBJ2-3, with unresolved D. V was shortened by 2 bases and J by 2 bases, with 14 bases between the two germline ends. Per germline, CDR1 SQVTM and CDR2 ANQGSEA. The CDR3 is 15 residues long. The CDR3 sequence is CSVEKNSFSTDTQYF. The CDR3 DNA follows: TGCAGCGTTGAAAAAAACAGCTTTTCCACAGATACGCAGTATTTT.

This clone was seen just once. The CDR3 DNA follows: TGTGCCAGCAGTTCCCGGGTAGGAGAAAAACTGTTTTTT. It is translated as CASSSRVGEKLFF. The V gene is TRBV27, the J gene TRBJ1-4; no clear D. Germline-derived CDR1 and CDR2 are MNHEY and SMNVEV (reference sequence). V shed 4 bases and J shed 8 bases, with 11 bases lying between them. The CDR3 covers 13 residues.

The chain is built from TRBV6-5 and TRBJ1-1, with a possible D match to TRBD1 (5 bases). CDR3 length: 15 amino acids. CDR1 is MNHEY and CDR2 is SVGAGI in the germline V gene. The V end lost 4 bases, the J end lost 2 bases, and 14 bases lay between the germline ends. The CDR3 reads CASSLGGALNTEAFF. The CDR3 bases are TGTGCCAGCAGTTTGGGTGGGGCCCTCAACACTGAAGCTTTCTTT.

The V call is TRBV30, the J call TRBJ2-7; no firm D call. The CDR3 length is 11 residues. Germline loops: CDR1 GTSNPN, CDR2 SVGIG (reference sequence). V was trimmed by 0 bases and J by 2 bases, leaving 2 bases between them. CDR3 protein: CAWSVTYEQYF. The CDR3 DNA follows: TGTGCCTGGAGTGTAACCTACGAGCAGTACTTC.

The chain recombines TRBV29-1 with TRBJ1-2; perhaps TRBD1 as D (5 bases). This CDR3 has 13 amino acids. Trimming stripped 0 bases from V and 6 bases from J, with 11 bases between. Germline assignment: CDR1 SQVTM and CDR2 ANQGSEA. The CDR3 here is CSVEDRVADGYTF. CDR3 sequence (DNA): TGCAGCGTTGAAGACAGGGTAGCGGATGGCTACACCTTC.

CDR3 DNA: TGTGCCATCAGTGAGATGACAGGAGGCAACACCGGGGAGCTGTTTTTT. This sequence encodes CAISEMTGGNTGELFF. The rearrangement uses TRBV10-3 and TRBJ2-2; the D gene is possibly TRBD1 (6 bases). Trimming stripped 2 bases from V and 2 bases from J, with 12 bases between. CDR1 ENHRY and CDR2 SYGVKD come from the germline V gene. The CDR3 has 16 amino acids.

V and J are TRBV5-4 and TRBJ2-3; D remains ambiguous. The CDR3 sequence is 15 residues long. Germline assignment: CDR1 SGHNT and CDR2 YYREEE (reference sequence). Trimming took 1 base from V and 4 from J, leaving 13 bases between them. The CDR3 loop is CASSLYVPLSDTQYF. In nucleotides, the CDR3 is TGTGCCAGCAGCTTGTACGTTCCTCTATCAGATACGCAGTATTTT.